A single sample gave rise to the 2 T cell receptor beta chains below, sequenced in a study of OX40 agonist ivuxolimab in advanced cancers. The assay was immunoSEQ multiplex PCR, and TCRdb's table has in-frame clones only and misses some. This repertoire shows 55,000 to 80,000 clones, 80% to 90% found once; its top ten account for under 3.5%. Sequenced material: CD4+ or CD8+ T cells sorted from blood, taken in a trial of the OX40 agonist ivuxolimab. The source of these receptors is an adult with an advanced solid tumor such as melanoma, head and neck, liver or kidney cancer.

V is TRBV2 and J is TRBJ1-1, with D maybe TRBD1 (6 bases). The CDR3 consists of 14 residues. The germline gives CDR1 SNHLY, CDR2 FYNNEI. Trimming shortened V by 8 bases and J by 5 bases, and 18 bases separated the two germline ends. CDR3 in amino acids: CASCFKGGDTEAFF. CDR3 bases: TGTGCCAGCTGCTTCAAAGGGGGGGATACTGAAGCTTTCTTT. The variable domain in full, completed from reference TRBV2 and TRBJ1-1, reads EPEVTQTPSHQVTQMGQEVILRCVPISNHLYFYWYRQILGQKVEFLVSFYNNEISEKSEIFDDQFSVERPDGSNFTLKIRSTKLEDSAMYFCASCFKGGDTEAFFGQGTRLTVV.

The chain employs TRBV15 and TRBJ1-1; unclear D gene. Trimming left V 0 bases short and J 0 bases short, with 8 bases between. Germline CDR1 is LNHNV and CDR2 is YYDKDF (reference sequence). The CDR3 sequence is 15 residues long. As DNA, the CDR3 is TGTGCCACCAGCAGAGATTACATAATGAACACTGAAGCTTTCTTT. Its translation is CATSRDYIMNTEAFF.